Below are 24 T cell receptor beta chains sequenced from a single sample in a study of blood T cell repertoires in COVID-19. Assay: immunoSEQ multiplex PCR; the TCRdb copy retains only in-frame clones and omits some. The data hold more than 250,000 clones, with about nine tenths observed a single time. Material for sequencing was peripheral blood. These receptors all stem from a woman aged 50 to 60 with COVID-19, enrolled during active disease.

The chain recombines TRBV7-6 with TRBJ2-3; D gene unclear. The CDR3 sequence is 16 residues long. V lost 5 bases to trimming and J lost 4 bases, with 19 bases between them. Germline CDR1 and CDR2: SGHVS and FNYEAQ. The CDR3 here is CASSPQIYGVADTQYF. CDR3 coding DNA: TGTGCCAGCAGCCCACAAATCTATGGAGTGGCAGATACGCAGTATTTT. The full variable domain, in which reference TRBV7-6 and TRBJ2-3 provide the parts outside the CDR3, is GAGVSQSPRYKVTKRGQDVALRCDPISGHVSLYWYRQALGQGPEFLTYFNYEAQQDKSGLPNDRFSAERPEGSISTLTIQRTEQRDSAMYRCASSPQIYGVADTQYFGPGTRLTVL.

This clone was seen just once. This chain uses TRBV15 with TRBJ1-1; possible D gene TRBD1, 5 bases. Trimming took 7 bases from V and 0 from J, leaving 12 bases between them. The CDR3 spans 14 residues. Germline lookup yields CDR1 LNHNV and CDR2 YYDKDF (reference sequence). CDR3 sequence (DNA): TGTGCCACCAACGAAGGGGTTCTGAACACTGAAGCTTTCTTT. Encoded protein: CATNEGVLNTEAFF.

CDR3: CASSSARGVRETQYF. The CDR3 DNA reads TGTGCCAGCAGCTCCGCTCGGGGGGTTCGGGAGACCCAGTACTTC. This sequence joins TRBV7-2 and TRBJ2-5; 7 bases align to TRBD2. Germline CDR1 reads SGHTA; CDR2 reads FQGNSA. J was trimmed by 5 bases and V by 4 bases; bases with no gene match: 10. The CDR3 is made up of 15 amino acids.

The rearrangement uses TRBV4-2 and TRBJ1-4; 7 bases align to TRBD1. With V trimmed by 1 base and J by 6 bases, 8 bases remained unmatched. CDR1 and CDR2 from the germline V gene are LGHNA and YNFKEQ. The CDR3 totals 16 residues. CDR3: CASSQGPAGGDEKLFF. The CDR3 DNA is TGTGCCAGCAGCCAAGGACCGGCAGGGGGAGATGAAAAACTGTTTTTT.

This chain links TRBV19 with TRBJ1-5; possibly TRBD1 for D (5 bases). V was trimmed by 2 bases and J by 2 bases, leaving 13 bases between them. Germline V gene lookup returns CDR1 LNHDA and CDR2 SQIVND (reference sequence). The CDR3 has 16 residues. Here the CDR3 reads CASSISVPRGNQPQHF. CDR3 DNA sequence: TGTGCCAGTAGTATAAGTGTACCCAGGGGCAATCAGCCCCAGCATTTT. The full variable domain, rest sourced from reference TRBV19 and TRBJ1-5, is DGGITQSPKYLFRKEGQNVTLSCEQNLNHDAMYWYRQDPGQGLRLIYYSQIVNDFQKGDIAEGYSVSREKKESFPLTVTSAQKNPTAFYLCASSISVPRGNQPQHFGDGTRLSIL.

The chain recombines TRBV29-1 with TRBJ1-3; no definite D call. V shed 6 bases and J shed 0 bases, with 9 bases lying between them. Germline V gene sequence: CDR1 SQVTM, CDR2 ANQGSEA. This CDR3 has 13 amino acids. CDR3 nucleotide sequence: TGCAGCGTCCATCAGGACTCTGGAAACACCATATATTTT. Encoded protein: CSVHQDSGNTIYF.

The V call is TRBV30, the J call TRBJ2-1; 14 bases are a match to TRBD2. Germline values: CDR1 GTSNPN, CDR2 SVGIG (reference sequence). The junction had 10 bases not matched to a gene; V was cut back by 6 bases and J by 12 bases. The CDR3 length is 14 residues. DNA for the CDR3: TGTGCCTGCGGGACTAGCGGGAGTGGGGCCGCGCAGTTCTTC. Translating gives CACGTSGSGAAQFF.

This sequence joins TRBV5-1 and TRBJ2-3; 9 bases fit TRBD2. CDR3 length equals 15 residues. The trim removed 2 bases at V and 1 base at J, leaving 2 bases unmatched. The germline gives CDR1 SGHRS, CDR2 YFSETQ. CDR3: CASSFPSGGTDTQYF. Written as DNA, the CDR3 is TGCGCCAGCAGCTTTCCTAGCGGGGGCACAGATACGCAGTATTTT.

This CDR3 is CASTGGGRASGANVLTF. The CDR3 DNA reads as TGTGCCAGTACGGGTGGCGGGAGGGCCTCTGGGGCCAACGTCCTGACTTTC. The chain joins TRBV19 to TRBJ2-6; TRBD2 matches at 9 bases. The V segment lost 7 bases and the J segment 0 bases; nucleotides outside the gene matches: 7. The CDR3 is 17 amino acids. Looked up from germline, CDR1 is LNHDA and CDR2 is SQIVND (reference sequence).

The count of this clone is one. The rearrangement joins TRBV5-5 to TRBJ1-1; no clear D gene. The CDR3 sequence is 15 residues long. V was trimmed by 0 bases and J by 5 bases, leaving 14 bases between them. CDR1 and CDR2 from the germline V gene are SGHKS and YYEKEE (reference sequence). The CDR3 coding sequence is TGTGCCAGCAGCTTGGAGGACGGGATCGAGACTGAAGCTTTCTTT. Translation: CASSLEDGIETEAFF. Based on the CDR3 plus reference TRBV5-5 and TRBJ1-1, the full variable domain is DAGVTQSPTHLIKTRGQQVTLRCSPISGHKSVSWYQQVLGQGPQFIFQYYEKEERGRGNFPDRFSARQFPNYSSELNVNALLLGDSALYLCASSLEDGIETEAFFGQGTRLTVV.

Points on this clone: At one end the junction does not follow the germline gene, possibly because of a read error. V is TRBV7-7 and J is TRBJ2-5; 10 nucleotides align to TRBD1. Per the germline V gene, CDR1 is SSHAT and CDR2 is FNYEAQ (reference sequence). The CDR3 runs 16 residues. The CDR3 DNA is TGTGCTAGCAGCTGGGGGGGGACAGGGGAACAAGAGACCCAGTACTTC. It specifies CASSWGGTGEQETQYF. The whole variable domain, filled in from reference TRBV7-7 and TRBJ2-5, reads GAGVSQSPRYKVTKRGQDVTLRCDPISSHATLYWYQQALGQGPEFLTYFNYEAQPDKSGLPSDRFSAERPEGSISTLTIQRTEQRDSAMYRCASSWGGTGEQETQYFGPGTRLLVL.

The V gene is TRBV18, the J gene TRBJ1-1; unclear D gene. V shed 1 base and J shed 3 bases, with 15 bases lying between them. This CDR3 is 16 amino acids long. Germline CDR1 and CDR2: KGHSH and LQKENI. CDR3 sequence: CASSPRYGLLDTEAFF. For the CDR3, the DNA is TGTGCCAGCTCACCACGTTACGGGTTATTGGACACTGAAGCTTTCTTT.

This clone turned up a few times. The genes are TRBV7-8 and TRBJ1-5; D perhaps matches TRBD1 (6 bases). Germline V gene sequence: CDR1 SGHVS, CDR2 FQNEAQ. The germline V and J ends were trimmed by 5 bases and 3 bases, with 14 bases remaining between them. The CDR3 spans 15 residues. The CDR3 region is CASSPGRGSNQPQHF. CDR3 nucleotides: TGTGCCAGCAGCCCCGGCAGGGGCTCCAATCAGCCCCAGCATTTT.

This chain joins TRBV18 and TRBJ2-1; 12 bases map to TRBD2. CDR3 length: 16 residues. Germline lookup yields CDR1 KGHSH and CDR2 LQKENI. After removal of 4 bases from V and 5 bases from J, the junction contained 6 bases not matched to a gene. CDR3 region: CASSRRTSGDHNEQFF. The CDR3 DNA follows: TGTGCCAGCTCACGCCGGACTAGCGGGGATCACAATGAGCAGTTCTTC.

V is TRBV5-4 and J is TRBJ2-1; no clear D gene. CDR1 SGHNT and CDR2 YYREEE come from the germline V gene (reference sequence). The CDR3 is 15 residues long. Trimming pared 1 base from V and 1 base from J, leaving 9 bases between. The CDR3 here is CASSLLSGSYNEQFF. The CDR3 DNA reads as TGTGCCAGCAGCTTGCTTTCCGGTTCCTACAATGAGCAGTTCTTC.

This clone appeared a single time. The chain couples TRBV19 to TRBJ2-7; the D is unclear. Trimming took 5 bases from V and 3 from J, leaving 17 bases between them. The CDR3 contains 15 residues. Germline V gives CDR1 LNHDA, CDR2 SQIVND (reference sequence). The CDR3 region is CASSDISLGVYEQYF. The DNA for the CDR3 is TGTGCCAGTAGTGACATATCCTTAGGCGTCTACGAGCAGTACTTC. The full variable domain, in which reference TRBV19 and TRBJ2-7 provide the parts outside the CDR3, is DGGITQSPKYLFRKEGQNVTLSCEQNLNHDAMYWYRQDPGQGLRLIYYSQIVNDFQKGDIAEGYSVSREKKESFPLTVTSAQKNPTAFYLCASSDISLGVYEQYFGPGTRLTVT.

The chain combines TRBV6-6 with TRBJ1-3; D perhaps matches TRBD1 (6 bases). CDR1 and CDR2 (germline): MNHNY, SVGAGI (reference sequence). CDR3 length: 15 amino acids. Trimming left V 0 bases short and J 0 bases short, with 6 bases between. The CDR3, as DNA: TGTGCCAGCAGTTACTCACAGGGCTCTGGAAACACCATATATTTT. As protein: CASSYSQGSGNTIYF.

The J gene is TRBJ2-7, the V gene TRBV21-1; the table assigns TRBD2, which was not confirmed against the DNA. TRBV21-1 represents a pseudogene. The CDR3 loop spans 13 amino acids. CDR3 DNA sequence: TGTGCCAGCAGCAAAGTTGAGCTATACGAGCAGTACTTC. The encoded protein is CASSKVELYEQYF.

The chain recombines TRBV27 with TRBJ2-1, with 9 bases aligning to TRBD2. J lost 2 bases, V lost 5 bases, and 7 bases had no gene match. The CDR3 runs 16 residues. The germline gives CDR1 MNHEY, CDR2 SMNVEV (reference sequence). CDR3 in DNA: TGTGCCAGCAGTGTAGGACTAGCGAAAACCTACAATGAGCAGTTCTTC. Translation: CASSVGLAKTYNEQFF.

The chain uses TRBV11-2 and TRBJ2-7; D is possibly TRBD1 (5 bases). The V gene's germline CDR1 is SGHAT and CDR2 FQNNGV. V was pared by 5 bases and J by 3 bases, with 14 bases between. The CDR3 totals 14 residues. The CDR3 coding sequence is TGTGCCAGCAGCCGAAATACAGGATACTACGAGCAGTACTTC. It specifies CASSRNTGYYEQYF.

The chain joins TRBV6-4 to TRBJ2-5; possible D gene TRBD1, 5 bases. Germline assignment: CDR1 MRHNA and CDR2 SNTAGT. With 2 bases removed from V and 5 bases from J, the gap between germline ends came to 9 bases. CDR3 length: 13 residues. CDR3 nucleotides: TGTGCCAGCAGTGACATTCAGGGTGAGACCCAGTACTTC. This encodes CASSDIQGETQYF.

CDR3 residues: CAVPRSALCNQPQHF. CDR3 DNA: TGCGCCGTCCCACGGAGTGCGTTGTGCAATCAGCCCCAGCATTTT. The rearrangement links TRBV10-1 to TRBJ1-5, with no clear D. The V gene lost 11 bases and the J gene lost 2 bases, with 19 bases spanning the gap. Germline V gene lookup returns CDR1 WNHNN and CDR2 SYGVQD (reference sequence). The CDR3 runs to 15 residues.

The CDR3 sequence: CASSTGTGSDTQYF. The CDR3 DNA follows: TGTGCCAGCAGCACCGGGACAGGTAGTGATACGCAGTATTTT. J is TRBJ2-3 and V is TRBV11-2; TRBD1 matches 8 bases. Germline V lookup: CDR1 SGHAT, CDR2 FQNNGV. This CDR3 comprises 14 residues. Trimming removed 5 bases from V and 6 bases from J; junction bases left unmatched: 7.

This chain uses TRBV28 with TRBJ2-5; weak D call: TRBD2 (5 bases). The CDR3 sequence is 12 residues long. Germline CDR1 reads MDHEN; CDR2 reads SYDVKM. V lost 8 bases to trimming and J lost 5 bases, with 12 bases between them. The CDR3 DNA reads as TGTGCCAGCTGGCGAGGCGGGGAGACCCAGTACTTC. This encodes CASWRGGETQYF.